This is a list of T cell receptor beta chains from one sample in a study of blood T cell repertoires in COVID-19. Profiled with immunoSEQ multiplex PCR; TCRdb holds only in-frame clones, not every one. The sample yields approximately 250,000 clones, less than 95% seen once. Sequencing was done on a sample of PBMCs or T cells enriched from blood (not recorded which). The receptors come from a man aged 35 to 55 who had been exposed to COVID-19. Each CDR3 is given with its conserved first and last residue. Fields, in order: V gene, J gene, D gene, clone size, CDR3 length, CDR3 DNA, CDR3 protein. D genes are given only for firm matches. Part of the rows lack a size; the others show once, few, many or a class for expanded clones.

V: TRBV5-5
J: TRBJ2-3
D: TRBD2
size: -
length: 16
DNA: TGTGCCAGCACATGGGGGACTAGCGGACTCACAGATACGCAGTATTTT
CDR3: CASTWGTSGLTDTQYF

V: TRBV6-2/TRBV6-3
J: TRBJ2-2
D: -
size: once
length: 16
DNA: TGTGCCAGCAGTTACTCGAGCCGGAGGGCCACCGGGGAGCTGTTTTTT
CDR3: CASSYSSRRATGELFF

V: TRBV11-2
J: TRBJ2-7
D: TRBD2
size: once
length: 15
DNA: TGTGCCAGCAGCGGCGGACTAGCGGGCATCGACGAGCAGTACTTC
CDR3: CASSGGLAGIDEQYF

V: TRBV5-1
J: TRBJ2-1
D: -
size: -
length: 19
DNA: TGCGCCAGCAGCTTGGCGGTAGGGGGCGGGAGGTCCCTGAACAATGAGCAGTTCTTC
CDR3: CASSLAVGGGRSLNNEQFF

V: TRBV6-2/TRBV6-3
J: TRBJ1-3
D: -
size: -
length: 14
DNA: TGTGCCAGCAGCTTCCGTCCCTCTGGAAACACCATATATTTT
CDR3: CASSFRPSGNTIYF

V: TRBV20-1
J: TRBJ2-3
D: TRBD2
size: -
length: 15
DNA: TGCAGTGCTAGTAGTTTAGCGGGAGAGGGAAATACGCAGTATTTT
CDR3: CSASSLAGEGNTQYF

V: TRBV5-1
J: TRBJ1-1
D: TRBD1
size: -
length: 15
DNA: TGCGCCAGCTCACCCCCCGACAGGGGTGTCACTGAAGCTTTCTTT
CDR3: CASSPPDRGVTEAFF

V: TRBV6-2/TRBV6-3
J: TRBJ2-7
D: -
size: -
length: 12
DNA: TGTGCCAGCAGTTACCTAGGAGCCGAGCAGTACTTC
CDR3: CASSYLGAEQYF

V: TRBV19
J: TRBJ2-5
D: TRBD1
size: -
length: 17
DNA: TGTGCCAGTAGTATCTTCTCGGGACAGGGTGTCGGAGGGTCCCAGTACTTC
CDR3: CASSIFSGQGVGGSQYF

V: TRBV5-1
J: TRBJ2-5
D: TRBD2
size: -
length: 16
DNA: TGCGCCAGCAGCATTGGGGTAGCGGGAGTGATAGAGACCCAGTACTTC
CDR3: CASSIGVAGVIETQYF

V: TRBV5-1
J: TRBJ1-4
D: TRBD1
size: -
length: 14
DNA: TGCGCCAGCAGCACGACAGGGGCTAATGAAAAACTGTTTTTT
CDR3: CASSTTGANEKLFF

V: TRBV7-3
J: TRBJ2-5
D: TRBD2
size: -
length: 14
DNA: TGTGCCAGCAGCAGGACAGCGGGAGGGGAGACCCAGTACTTC
CDR3: CASSRTAGGETQYF

V: TRBV21-1
J: TRBJ2-3
D: -
size: -
length: 15
DNA: TGTGCCAGCAGCGAACCGGGACAGGGGGCAGATACGCAGTATTTT
CDR3: CASSEPGQGADTQYF

V: TRBV28
J: TRBJ2-7
D: -
size: -
length: 14
DNA: TGTGCCAGCAGTTCGCCGACCCAGGGTCCCGAGCAGTACTTC
CDR3: CASSSPTQGPEQYF

V: TRBV6-5
J: TRBJ1-2
D: TRBD1
size: -
length: 15
DNA: TGTGCCAGCAGCCCCCGAAACCGGGACAGGTCTGGCTACACCTTC
CDR3: CASSPRNRDRSGYTF

V: TRBV9
J: TRBJ2-5
D: -
size: -
length: 16
DNA: TGTGCCAGCACCCCGAGGGGGGGAGGGCCTCAAGAGACCCAGTACTTC
CDR3: CASTPRGGGPQETQYF

V: TRBV9
J: TRBJ2-3
D: TRBD2
size: -
length: 15
DNA: TGTGCCAGCAGCGTAGAGCGGGGATACACAGATACGCAGTATTTT
CDR3: CASSVERGYTDTQYF

V: TRBV4-1
J: TRBJ1-5
D: -
size: -
length: 17
DNA: TGCGCCAGCAGGGACAGAGTGGGGGGAGGGGGTAATCAGCCCCAGCATTTT
CDR3: CASRDRVGGGGNQPQHF

V: TRBV27
J: TRBJ1-2
D: TRBD1
size: -
length: 17
DNA: TGTGCCAGCAGTTCTCGGACAGGGGGCCGCAGCTTCTATGGCTACACCTTC
CDR3: CASSSRTGGRSFYGYTF

V: TRBV24-1
J: TRBJ1-5
D: -
size: -
length: 15
DNA: TGTGCCACCAGTGATCCGGGAAGAAGCAATCAGCCCCAGCATTTT
CDR3: CATSDPGRSNQPQHF

V: TRBV5-4
J: TRBJ2-2
D: -
size: once
length: 16
DNA: TGTGCCAGCAGCTTGGGTCCGGGAGACGGTACCGGGGAGCTGTTTTTT
CDR3: CASSLGPGDGTGELFF

V: TRBV6-1
J: TRBJ2-2
D: -
size: -
length: 16
DNA: TGTGCCAGCAGTGAAGCGGGGTCAGCGGGCACCGGGGAGCTGTTTTTT
CDR3: CASSEAGSAGTGELFF

V: TRBV7-9
J: TRBJ1-3
D: -
size: -
length: 18
DNA: TGTGCCAGCAGCTTCCTACCGGGGGACGGCCCCTCTGGAAACACCATATATTTT
CDR3: CASSFLPGDGPSGNTIYF

V: TRBV6-5
J: TRBJ1-2
D: TRBD1
size: -
length: 15
DNA: TGTGCCAGCAGTTACTCCTACAGGGGGTGGGACGGCTACACCTTC
CDR3: CASSYSYRGWDGYTF

V: TRBV9
J: TRBJ1-5
D: -
size: -
length: 15
DNA: TGTGCCAGCAGCGACGGAGGTTATAGCAATCAGCCCCAGCATTTT
CDR3: CASSDGGYSNQPQHF

V: TRBV5-1
J: TRBJ1-4
D: TRBD1
size: -
length: 16
DNA: TGCGCCAGCAGCGGCGGACAGGGGTCCTCTAATGAAAAACTGTTTTTT
CDR3: CASSGGQGSSNEKLFF

V: TRBV9
J: TRBJ2-7
D: TRBD2
size: -
length: 15
DNA: TGTGCCAGCAGTCGCGACGTGACTAGCGGCTACGAGCAGTACTTC
CDR3: CASSRDVTSGYEQYF

V: TRBV27
J: TRBJ2-7
D: -
size: -
length: 16
DNA: TGTGCCAGCAGTACCCCTCGGGTCGTCGGTAGTTACGAGCAGTACTTC
CDR3: CASSTPRVVGSYEQYF

V: TRBV7-9
J: TRBJ2-2
D: -
size: -
length: 15
DNA: TGTGCCAGCAGCCAACGACAGACTAACACCGGGGAGCTGTTTTTT
CDR3: CASSQRQTNTGELFF

V: TRBV28
J: TRBJ1-6
D: -
size: once
length: 17
DNA: TGTGCCAGCAGTTTATGGAGTGCCTCTGATTCCATTTCACCCCTCCACTTT
CDR3: CASSLWSASDSISPLHF

V: TRBV9
J: TRBJ1-2
D: TRBD1
size: -
length: 13
DNA: TGTGCCAGCAGCGTAGTCACAGGGGATCGCTACACCTTC
CDR3: CASSVVTGDRYTF

V: TRBV7-9
J: TRBJ2-2
D: -
size: -
length: 16
DNA: TGTGCCAGCAGCTCCCCCGCGGGGATAATGAGCGGGGAGCTGTTTTTT
CDR3: CASSSPAGIMSGELFF

V: TRBV9
J: TRBJ2-5
D: TRBD1
size: once
length: 15
DNA: TGTGCCAGCAGCCAAGGGACAGGGGTCTGGGAGACCCAGTACTTC
CDR3: CASSQGTGVWETQYF

V: TRBV6-5
J: TRBJ1-5
D: -
size: -
length: 15
DNA: TGTGCCAGCAGTTTACAGGGAGTTGGCAATCAGCCCCAGCATTTT
CDR3: CASSLQGVGNQPQHF

V: TRBV7-2
J: TRBJ2-7
D: -
size: -
length: 13
DNA: TGTGCCAGCAGCGGACAGAGCTCCTACGAGCAGTACTTC
CDR3: CASSGQSSYEQYF

V: TRBV5-1
J: TRBJ1-5
D: TRBD1
size: -
length: 16
DNA: TGCGCCAGCAGCTCCGACGGACAGGGGAGTAATCAGCCCCAGCATTTT
CDR3: CASSSDGQGSNQPQHF

V: TRBV27
J: TRBJ1-2
D: -
size: -
length: 12
DNA: TGTGCCAGCAGTGCGGACAGTTGGGGCTACACCTTC
CDR3: CASSADSWGYTF

V: TRBV7-9
J: TRBJ2-5
D: -
size: -
length: 14
DNA: TGTGCCAGCAGCACCGACTGGAGCCAAGAGACCCAGTACTTC
CDR3: CASSTDWSQETQYF

V: TRBV27
J: TRBJ1-5
D: TRBD1
size: -
length: 16
DNA: TGTGCCAGCAGTCCCATCCGGACAGGAAACAATCAGCCCCAGCATTTT
CDR3: CASSPIRTGNNQPQHF

V: TRBV30
J: TRBJ2-7
D: TRBD2
size: -
length: 14
DNA: TGTGCCTGGAGTTCGGGAGGGTCCTCCTACGAGCAGTACTTC
CDR3: CAWSSGGSSYEQYF

V: TRBV20-1
J: TRBJ1-2
D: -
size: -
length: 11
DNA: TGCAGTGCTAGAGATAGCTATGGCTACACCTTC
CDR3: CSARDSYGYTF

V: TRBV19
J: TRBJ2-3
D: -
size: -
length: 14
DNA: TGTGCCAGTAGAGGGGTTGACCCCACAGATACGCAGTATTTT
CDR3: CASRGVDPTDTQYF

V: TRBV15
J: TRBJ1-2
D: -
size: -
length: 15
DNA: TGTGCCACCAGCAGGGAAAGCGCTCCTACCTATGGCTACACCTTC
CDR3: CATSRESAPTYGYTF

V: TRBV12-5
J: TRBJ2-5
D: TRBD1
size: -
length: 14
DNA: TGTGCTAGTGGTCCGGGGACAGGCCGAGAGACCCAGTACTTC
CDR3: CASGPGTGRETQYF

V: TRBV15
J: TRBJ2-5
D: -
size: -
length: 16
DNA: TGTGCCACCAGCAGAGAGCCAGGGGGGACGTGGGAGACCCAGTACTTC
CDR3: CATSREPGGTWETQYF

V: TRBV5-1
J: TRBJ1-2
D: TRBD1
size: -
length: 15
DNA: TGCGCCAGCAGCCTGGAACAGGGGGCTAACTATGGCTACACCTTC
CDR3: CASSLEQGANYGYTF

V: TRBV28
J: TRBJ1-5
D: -
size: -
length: 15
DNA: TGTGCCAGCACAAAGGAACCGATAGCAAATCAGCCCCAGCATTTT
CDR3: CASTKEPIANQPQHF

V: TRBV9
J: TRBJ1-1
D: -
size: -
length: 17
DNA: TGTGCCAGCAGCGTACCCCTCCTGGCAGGCAGGAACACTGAAGCTTTCTTT
CDR3: CASSVPLLAGRNTEAFF

V: TRBV3-1/TRBV3-2
J: TRBJ2-3
D: TRBD2
size: -
length: 20
DNA: TGTGCCAGCAGCCAAGCTTCCGGGACTAGCGGGAGGGCCTCGACAGATACGCAGTATTTT
CDR3: CASSQASGTSGRASTDTQYF